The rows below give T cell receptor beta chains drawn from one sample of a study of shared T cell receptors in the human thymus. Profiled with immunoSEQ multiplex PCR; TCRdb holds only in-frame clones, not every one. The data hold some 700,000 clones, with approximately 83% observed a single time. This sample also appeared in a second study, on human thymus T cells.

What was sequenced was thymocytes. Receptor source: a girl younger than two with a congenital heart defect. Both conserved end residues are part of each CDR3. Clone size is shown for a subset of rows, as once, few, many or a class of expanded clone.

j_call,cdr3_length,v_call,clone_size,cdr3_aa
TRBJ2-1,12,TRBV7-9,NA,CASSLLAGEQFF
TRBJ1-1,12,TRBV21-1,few,CASSTGVTEAFF
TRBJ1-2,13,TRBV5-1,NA,CASTQRGTVGYTF
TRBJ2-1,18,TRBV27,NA,CASSSRREAGMIDNEQFF
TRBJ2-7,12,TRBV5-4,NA,CASSSAGAEQYF
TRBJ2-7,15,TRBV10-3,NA,CAISETPGDLGEQYF
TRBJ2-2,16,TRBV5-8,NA,CASSLPGQENTGELFF
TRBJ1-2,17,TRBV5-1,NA,CASSGIQIGTSNYGYTF
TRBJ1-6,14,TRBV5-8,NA,CASSLFQGSSPLHF
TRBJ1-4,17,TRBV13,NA,CASSLGKRDREPEKLFF